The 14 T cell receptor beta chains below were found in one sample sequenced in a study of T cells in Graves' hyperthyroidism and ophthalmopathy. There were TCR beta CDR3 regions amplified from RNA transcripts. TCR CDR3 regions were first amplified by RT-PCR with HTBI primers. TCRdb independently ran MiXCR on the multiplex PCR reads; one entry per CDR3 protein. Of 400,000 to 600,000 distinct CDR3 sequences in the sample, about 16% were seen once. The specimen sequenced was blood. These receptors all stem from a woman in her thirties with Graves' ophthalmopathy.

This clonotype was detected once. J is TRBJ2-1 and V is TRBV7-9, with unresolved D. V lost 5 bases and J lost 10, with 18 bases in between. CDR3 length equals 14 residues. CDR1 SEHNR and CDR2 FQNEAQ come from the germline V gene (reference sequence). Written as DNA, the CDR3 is TGTGCCAGCAGCCAAGATCGGCAGCCCATCGAGCAGTTCTTC. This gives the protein CASSQDRQPIEQFF.

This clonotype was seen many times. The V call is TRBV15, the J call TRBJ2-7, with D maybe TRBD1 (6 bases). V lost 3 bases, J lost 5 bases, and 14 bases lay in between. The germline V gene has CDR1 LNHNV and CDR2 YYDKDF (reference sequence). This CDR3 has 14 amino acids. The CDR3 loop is CATSSRTGNHEQYF. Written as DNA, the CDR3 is TGTGCCACCAGCAGCCGTACAGGGAACCACGAGCAGTACTTC.

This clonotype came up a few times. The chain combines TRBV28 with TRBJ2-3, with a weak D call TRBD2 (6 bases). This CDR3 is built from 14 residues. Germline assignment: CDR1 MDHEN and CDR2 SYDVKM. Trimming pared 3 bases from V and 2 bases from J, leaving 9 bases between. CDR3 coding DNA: TGTGCCAGCAGTTTTGGGGACTTCACAGATACGCAGTATTTT. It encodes CASSFGDFTDTQYF.

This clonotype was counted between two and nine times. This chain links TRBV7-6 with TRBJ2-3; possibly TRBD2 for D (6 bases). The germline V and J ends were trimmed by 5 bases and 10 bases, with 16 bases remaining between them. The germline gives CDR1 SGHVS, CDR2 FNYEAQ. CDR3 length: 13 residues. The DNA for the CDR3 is TGTGCCAGCAGCCCCTCTGCGGGATCCGCGCAGTATTTT. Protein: CASSPSAGSAQYF.

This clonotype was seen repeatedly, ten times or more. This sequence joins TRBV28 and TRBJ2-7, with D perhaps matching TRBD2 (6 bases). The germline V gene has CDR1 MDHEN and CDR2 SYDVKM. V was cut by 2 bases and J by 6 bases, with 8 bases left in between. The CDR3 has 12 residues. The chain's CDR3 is CASSLGGAEQYF. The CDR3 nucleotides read TGTGCCAGCAGTTTAGGAGGGGCCGAGCAGTACTTC. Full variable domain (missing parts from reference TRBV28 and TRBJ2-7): DVKVTQSSRYLVKRTGEKVFLECVQDMDHENMFWYRQDPGLGLRLIYFSYDVKMKEKGDIPEGYSVSREKKERFSLILESASTNQTSMYLCASSLGGAEQYFGPGTRLTVT.

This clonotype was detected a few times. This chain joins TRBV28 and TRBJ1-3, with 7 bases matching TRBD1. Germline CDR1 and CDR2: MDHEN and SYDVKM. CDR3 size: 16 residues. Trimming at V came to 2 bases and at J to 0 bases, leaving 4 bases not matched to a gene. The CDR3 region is CASSLDTGDSGNTIYF. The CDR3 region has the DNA TGTGCCAGCAGTTTAGATACAGGGGACTCTGGAAACACCATATATTTT.

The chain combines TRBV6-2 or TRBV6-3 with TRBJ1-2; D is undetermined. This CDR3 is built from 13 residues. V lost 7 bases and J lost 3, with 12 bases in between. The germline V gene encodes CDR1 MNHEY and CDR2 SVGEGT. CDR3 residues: CASNNRTDYGYTF. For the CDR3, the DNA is TGTGCCAGCAATAATAGGACGGACTATGGCTACACCTTC.

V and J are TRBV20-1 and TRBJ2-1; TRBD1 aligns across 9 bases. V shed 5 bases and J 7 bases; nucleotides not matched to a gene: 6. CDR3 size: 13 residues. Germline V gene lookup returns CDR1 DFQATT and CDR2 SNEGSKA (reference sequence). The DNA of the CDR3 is TGCAGTGCTGTCCTAGGACAGGGGAATGAGCAGTTCTTC. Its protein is CSAVLGQGNEQFF.

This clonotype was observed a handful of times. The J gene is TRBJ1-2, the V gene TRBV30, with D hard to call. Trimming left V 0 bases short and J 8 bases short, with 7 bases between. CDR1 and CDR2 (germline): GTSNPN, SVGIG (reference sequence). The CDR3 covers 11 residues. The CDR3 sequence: CAWSVSAGYTF. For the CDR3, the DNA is TGTGCCTGGAGTGTTTCTGCGGGCTACACCTTC. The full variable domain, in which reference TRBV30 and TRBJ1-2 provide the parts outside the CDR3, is SQTIHQWPATLVQPVGSPLSLECTVEGTSNPNLYWYRQAAGRGLQLLFYSVGIGQISSEVPQNLSASRPQDRQFILSSKKLLLSDSGFYLCAWSVSAGYTFGSGTRLTVV.

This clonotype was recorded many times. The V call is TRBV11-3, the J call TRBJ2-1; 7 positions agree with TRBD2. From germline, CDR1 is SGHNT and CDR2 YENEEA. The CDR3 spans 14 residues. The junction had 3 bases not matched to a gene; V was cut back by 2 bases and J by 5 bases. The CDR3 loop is CASSLTAGDNEQFF. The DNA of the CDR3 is TGTGCCAGCAGCTTAACGGCGGGAGACAATGAGCAGTTCTTC.

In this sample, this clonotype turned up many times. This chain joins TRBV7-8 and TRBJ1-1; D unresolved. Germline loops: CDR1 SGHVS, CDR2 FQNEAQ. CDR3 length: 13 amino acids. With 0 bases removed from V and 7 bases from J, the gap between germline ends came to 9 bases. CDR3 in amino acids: CASSLAGFREAFF. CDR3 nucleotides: TGTGCCAGCAGCTTAGCTGGCTTTCGTGAAGCTTTCTTT.

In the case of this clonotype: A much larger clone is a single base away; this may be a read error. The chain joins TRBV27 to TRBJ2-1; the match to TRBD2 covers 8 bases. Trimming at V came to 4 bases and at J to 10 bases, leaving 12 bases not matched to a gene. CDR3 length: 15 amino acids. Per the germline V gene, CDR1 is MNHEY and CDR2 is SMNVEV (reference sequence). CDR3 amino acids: CASSYEGGGRNEQFF. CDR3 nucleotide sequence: TGTGCCAGCAGTTACGAGGGTGGCGGGAGGAACGAGCAGTTCTTC.

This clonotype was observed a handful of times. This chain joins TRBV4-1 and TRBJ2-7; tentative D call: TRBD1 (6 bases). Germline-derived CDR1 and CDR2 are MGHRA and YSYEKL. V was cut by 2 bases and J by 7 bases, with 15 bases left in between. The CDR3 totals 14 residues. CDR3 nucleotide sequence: TGCGCCAGCAGCCAAATTGCAGGGGCCAGAGAGCAGTACTTC. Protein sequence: CASSQIAGAREQYF.

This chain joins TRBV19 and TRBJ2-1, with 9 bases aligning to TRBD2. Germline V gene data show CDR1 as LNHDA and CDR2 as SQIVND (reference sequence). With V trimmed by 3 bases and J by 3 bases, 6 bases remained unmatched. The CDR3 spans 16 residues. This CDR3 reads CASSMSGLANYNEQFF. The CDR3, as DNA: TGTGCCAGTAGTATGTCGGGACTAGCTAACTACAATGAGCAGTTCTTC.